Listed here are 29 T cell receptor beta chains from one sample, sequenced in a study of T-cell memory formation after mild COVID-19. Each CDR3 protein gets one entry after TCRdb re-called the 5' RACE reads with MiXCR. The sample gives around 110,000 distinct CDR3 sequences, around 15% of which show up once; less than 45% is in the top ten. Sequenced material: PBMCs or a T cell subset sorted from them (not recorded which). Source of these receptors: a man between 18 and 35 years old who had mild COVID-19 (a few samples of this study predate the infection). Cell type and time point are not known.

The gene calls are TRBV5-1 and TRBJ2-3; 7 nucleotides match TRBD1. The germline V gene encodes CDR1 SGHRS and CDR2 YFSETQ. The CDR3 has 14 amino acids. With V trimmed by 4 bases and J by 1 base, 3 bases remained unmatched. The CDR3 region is CASSTGQGTDTQYF. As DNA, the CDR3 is TGCGCCAGCAGCACCGGACAGGGCACAGATACGCAGTATTTT.

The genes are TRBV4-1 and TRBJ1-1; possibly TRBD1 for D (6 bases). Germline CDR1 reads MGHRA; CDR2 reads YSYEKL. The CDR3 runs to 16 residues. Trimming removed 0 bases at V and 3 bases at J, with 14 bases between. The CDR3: CASSQEPGGADTEAFF. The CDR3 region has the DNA TGCGCCAGCAGCCAAGAGCCCGGGGGCGCGGACACTGAAGCTTTCTTT.

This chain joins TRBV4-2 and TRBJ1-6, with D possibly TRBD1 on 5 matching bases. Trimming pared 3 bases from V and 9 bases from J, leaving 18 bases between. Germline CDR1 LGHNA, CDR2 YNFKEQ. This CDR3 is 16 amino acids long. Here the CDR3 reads CASSHYKGQRSSPLHF. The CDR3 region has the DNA TGTGCCAGCAGCCACTACAAGGGGCAAAGGAGTTCACCCCTCCACTTT.

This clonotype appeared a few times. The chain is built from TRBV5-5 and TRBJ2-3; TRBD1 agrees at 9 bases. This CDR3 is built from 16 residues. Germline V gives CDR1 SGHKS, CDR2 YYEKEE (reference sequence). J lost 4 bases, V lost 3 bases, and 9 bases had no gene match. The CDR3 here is CASSWGDRAIPDTQYF. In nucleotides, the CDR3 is TGTGCCAGCAGCTGGGGGGACAGGGCAATCCCAGATACGCAGTATTTT.

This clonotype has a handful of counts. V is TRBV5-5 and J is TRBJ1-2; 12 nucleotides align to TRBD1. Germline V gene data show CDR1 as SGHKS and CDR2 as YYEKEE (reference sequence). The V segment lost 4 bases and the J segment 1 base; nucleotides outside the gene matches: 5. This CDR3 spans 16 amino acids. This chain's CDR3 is CASSTGTGGHNYGYTF. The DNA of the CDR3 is TGTGCCAGCAGCACCGGGACAGGGGGCCATAACTATGGCTACACCTTC.

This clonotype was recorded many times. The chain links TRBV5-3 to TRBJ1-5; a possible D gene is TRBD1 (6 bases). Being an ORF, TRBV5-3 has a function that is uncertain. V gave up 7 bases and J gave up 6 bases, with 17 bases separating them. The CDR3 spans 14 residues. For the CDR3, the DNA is TGTGCCAGAGGCACGGACAGCTACCTTCAGCCCCAGCATTTT. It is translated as CARGTDSYLQPQHF.

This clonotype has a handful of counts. Here the CDR3 reads CASSRGYTEAFF. Written as DNA, the CDR3 is TGTGCCAGCAGCCGGGGTTATACTGAAGCTTTCTTT. This chain connects TRBV7-9 to TRBJ1-1; D is uncertain. The CDR3 totals 12 residues. V was cut by 5 bases and J by 5 bases, with 9 bases left in between. Looked up from germline, CDR1 is SEHNR and CDR2 is FQNEAQ (reference sequence). The full variable domain, with the rest looked up from reference TRBV7-9 and TRBJ1-1, is DTGVSQNPRHKITKRGQNVTFRCDPISEHNRLYWYRQTLGQGPEFLTYFQNEAQLEKSRLLSDRFSAERPKGSFSTLEIQRTEQGDSAMYLCASSRGYTEAFFGQGTRLTVV.

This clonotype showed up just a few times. The CDR3 region has the DNA TGTGCCAGCAGCTTAGTAGCGGGGGGGCACGAGACCCAGTACTTC. Its translation: CASSLVAGGHETQYF. This sequence joins TRBV7-7 and TRBJ2-5; 11 nucleotides agree with TRBD2. After removal of 1 base from V and 5 bases from J, the junction contained 3 bases not matched to a gene. The CDR3 extends over 15 amino acids. Germline V gene lookup returns CDR1 SSHAT and CDR2 FNYEAQ (reference sequence).

The CDR3 DNA sequence: TGTGCCACCAGTGACCGGGGGACTGGAAGTTACAATGAGCAGTTCTTC. Translation: CATSDRGTGSYNEQFF. This chain uses TRBV24-1 with TRBJ2-1; TRBD2 might be the D (6 bases). Germline lookup yields CDR1 KGHDR and CDR2 SFDVKD. The CDR3 is 16 amino acids. Trimming shortened V by 4 bases and J by 4 bases, and 16 bases separated the two germline ends.

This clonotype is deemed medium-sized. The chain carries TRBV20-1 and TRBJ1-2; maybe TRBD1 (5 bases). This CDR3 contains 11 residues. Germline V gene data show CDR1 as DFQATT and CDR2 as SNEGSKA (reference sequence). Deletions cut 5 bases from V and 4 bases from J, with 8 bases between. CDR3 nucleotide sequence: TGCAGTGCTGACGACAGCTATGGCTACACCTTC. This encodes CSADDSYGYTF.

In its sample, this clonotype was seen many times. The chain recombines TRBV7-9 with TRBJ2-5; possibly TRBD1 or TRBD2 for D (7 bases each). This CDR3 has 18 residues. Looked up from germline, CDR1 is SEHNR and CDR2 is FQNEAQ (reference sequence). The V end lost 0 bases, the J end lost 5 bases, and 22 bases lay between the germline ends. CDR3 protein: CASSLAGGLDRNGETQYF. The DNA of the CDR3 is TGTGCCAGCAGCTTAGCCGGGGGGCTGGACAGGAACGGCGAGACCCAGTACTTC. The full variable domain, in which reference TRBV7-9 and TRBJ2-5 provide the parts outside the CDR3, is DTGVSQNPRHKITKRGQNVTFRCDPISEHNRLYWYRQTLGQGPEFLTYFQNEAQLEKSRLLSDRFSAERPKGSFSTLEIQRTEQGDSAMYLCASSLAGGLDRNGETQYFGPGTRLLVL.

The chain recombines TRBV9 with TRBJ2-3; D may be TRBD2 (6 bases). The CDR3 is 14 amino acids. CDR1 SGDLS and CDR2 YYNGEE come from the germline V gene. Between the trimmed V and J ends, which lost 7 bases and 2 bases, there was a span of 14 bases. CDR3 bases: TGTGCCAGCTCTGAATCTAGCGCCACAGATACGCAGTATTTT. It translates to CASSESSATDTQYF.

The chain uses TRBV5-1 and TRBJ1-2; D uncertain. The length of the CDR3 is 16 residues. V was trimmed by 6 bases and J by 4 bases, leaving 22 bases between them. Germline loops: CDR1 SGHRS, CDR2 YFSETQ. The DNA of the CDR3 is TGCGCCAGCACCCTTATACACGGATCCACGGCCTATGGCTACACCTTC. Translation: CASTLIHGSTAYGYTF. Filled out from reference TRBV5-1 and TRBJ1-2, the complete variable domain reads KAGVTQTPRYLIKTRGQQVTLSCSPISGHRSVSWYQQTPGQGLQFLFEYFSETQRNKGNFPGRFSGRQFSNSRSEMNVSTLELGDSALYLCASTLIHGSTAYGYTFGSGTRLTVV.

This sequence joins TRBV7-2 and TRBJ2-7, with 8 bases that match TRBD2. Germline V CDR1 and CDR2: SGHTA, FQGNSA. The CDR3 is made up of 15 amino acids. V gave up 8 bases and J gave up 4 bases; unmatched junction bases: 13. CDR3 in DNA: TGTGCCAGCGGGAGGAGCGGGGGAGAACGTTACGAGCAGTACTTC. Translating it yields CASGRSGGERYEQYF. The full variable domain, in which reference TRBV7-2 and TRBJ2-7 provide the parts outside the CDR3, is GAGVSQSPSNKVTEKGKDVELRCDPISGHTALYWYRQSLGQGLEFLIYFQGNSAPDKSGLPSDRFSAERTGGSVSTLTIQRTQQEDSAVYLCASGRSGGERYEQYFGPGTRLTVT.

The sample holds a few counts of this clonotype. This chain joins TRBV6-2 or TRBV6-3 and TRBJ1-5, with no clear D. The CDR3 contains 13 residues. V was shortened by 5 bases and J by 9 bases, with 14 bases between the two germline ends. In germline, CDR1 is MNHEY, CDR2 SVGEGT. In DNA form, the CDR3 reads TGTGCCAGCAGTGGACTTGCGGGTGCGCCCCAGCATTTT. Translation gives CASSGLAGAPQHF.

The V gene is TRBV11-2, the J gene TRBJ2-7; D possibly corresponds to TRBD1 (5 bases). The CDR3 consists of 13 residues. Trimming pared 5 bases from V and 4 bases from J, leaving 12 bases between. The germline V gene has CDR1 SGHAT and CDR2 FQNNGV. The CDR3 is CASSPRRGYEQYV. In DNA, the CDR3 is TGTGCCAGCAGCCCCCGTAGGGGTTACGAGCAGTACGTC.

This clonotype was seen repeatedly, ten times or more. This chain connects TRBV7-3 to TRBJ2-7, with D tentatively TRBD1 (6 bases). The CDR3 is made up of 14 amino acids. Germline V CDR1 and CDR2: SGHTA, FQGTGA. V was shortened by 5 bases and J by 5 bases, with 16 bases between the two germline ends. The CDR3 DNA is TGTGCCAGCAGCAAGACCCCAGGGGTCCACGAGCAGTACTTC. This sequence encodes CASSKTPGVHEQYF.

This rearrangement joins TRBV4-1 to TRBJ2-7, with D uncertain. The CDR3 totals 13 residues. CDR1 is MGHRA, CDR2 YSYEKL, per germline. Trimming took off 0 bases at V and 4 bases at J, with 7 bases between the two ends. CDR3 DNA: TGCGCCAGCAGCCAAGAGGTTCGGTACGAGCAGTACTTC. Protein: CASSQEVRYEQYF.

The CDR3 region is CASSTAIGGYGYTF. Here the CDR3 DNA reads TGTGCCAGCAGTACCGCCATAGGCGGCTATGGCTACACCTTC. The chain recombines TRBV6-5 with TRBJ1-2; D call uncertain. Trimming cost V 5 bases and J 4 bases, with 14 bases left between them. The V gene's germline CDR1 is MNHEY and CDR2 SVGAGI. The CDR3 has 14 amino acids.

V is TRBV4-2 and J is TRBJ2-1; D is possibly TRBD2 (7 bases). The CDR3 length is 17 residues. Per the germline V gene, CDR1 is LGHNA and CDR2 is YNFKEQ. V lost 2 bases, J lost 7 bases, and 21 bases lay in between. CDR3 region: CASSQNGGHGGTNEQFF. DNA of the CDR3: TGTGCCAGCAGCCAAAACGGGGGGCATGGGGGCACAAATGAGCAGTTCTTC.

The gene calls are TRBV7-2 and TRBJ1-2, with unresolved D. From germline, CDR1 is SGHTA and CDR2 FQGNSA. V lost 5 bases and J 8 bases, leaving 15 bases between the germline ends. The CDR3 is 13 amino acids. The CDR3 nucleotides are TGTGCCAGCAGCATTACCCCGGGCCGCGGCTACACCTTC. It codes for CASSITPGRGYTF.

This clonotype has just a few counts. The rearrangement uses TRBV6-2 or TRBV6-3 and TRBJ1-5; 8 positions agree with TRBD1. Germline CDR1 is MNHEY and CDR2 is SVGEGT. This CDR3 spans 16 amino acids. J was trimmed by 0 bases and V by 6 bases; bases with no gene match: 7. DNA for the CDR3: TGTGCCAGCAGCCGAGGGACAGGTGATAGCAATCAGCCCCAGCATTTT. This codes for CASSRGTGDSNQPQHF.

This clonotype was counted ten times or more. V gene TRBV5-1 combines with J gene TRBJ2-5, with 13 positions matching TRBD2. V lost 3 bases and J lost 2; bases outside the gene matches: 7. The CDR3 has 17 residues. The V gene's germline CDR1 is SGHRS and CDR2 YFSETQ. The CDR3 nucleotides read TGCGCCAGCAGCTCGGGACTAGCGGGGACGTTTCAAGAGACCCAGTACTTC. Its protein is CASSSGLAGTFQETQYF.

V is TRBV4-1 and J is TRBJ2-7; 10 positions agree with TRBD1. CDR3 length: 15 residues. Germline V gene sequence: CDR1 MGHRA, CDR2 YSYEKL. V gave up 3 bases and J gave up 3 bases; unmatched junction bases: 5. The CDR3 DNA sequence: TGCGCCAGCAGCCAGCTGGGACAGGGGTTCTACGAGCAGTACTTC. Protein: CASSQLGQGFYEQYF.

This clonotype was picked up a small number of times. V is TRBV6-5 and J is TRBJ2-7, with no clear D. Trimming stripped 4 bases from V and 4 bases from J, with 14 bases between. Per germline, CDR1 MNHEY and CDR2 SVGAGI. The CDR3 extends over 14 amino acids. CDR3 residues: CASSSPPWVYEQYF. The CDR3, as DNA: TGTGCCAGCAGTTCTCCCCCTTGGGTTTACGAGCAGTACTTC.

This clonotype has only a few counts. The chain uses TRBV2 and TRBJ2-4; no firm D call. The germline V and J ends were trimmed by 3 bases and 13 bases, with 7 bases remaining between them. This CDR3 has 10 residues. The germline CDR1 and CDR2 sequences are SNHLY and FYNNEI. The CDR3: CASSDIKQYF. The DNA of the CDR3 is TGTGCCAGCAGTGACATAAAACAGTACTTC.

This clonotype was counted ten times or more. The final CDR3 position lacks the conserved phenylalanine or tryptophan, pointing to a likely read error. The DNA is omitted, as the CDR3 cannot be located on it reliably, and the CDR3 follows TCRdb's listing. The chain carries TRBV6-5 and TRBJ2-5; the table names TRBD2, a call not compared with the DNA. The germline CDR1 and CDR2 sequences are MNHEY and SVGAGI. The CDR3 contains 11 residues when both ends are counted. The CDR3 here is CASSYSQRGAV.

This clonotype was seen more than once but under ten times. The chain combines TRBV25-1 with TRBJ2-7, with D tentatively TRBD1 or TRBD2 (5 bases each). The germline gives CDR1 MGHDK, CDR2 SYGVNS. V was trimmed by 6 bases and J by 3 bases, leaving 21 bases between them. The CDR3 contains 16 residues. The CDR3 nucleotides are TGTGCCAGCAGAGGCGAAGGGACGGAAGCCCACTACGAGCAGTACTTC. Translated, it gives CASRGEGTEAHYEQYF.

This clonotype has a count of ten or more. This CDR3 reads CASKGTGAYEQYV. The CDR3 coding sequence is TGTGCCAGCAAAGGGACAGGGGCCTACGAGCAGTACGTC. V gene TRBV6-2 or TRBV6-3 combines with J gene TRBJ2-7, with 10 bases that match TRBD1. J lost 2 bases, V lost 7 bases, and 2 bases had no gene match. Germline lookup yields CDR1 MNHEY and CDR2 SVGEGT. This CDR3 is built from 13 residues.